This T cell receptor (beta chain) was sequenced during a study of blood T cell repertoires in COVID-19. Study as a whole: The United States, Italy and Spain supplied acute and convalescent COVID-19 samples. PBMCs, B-cell-depleted T cells, or T cells were the source of the cDNA or gDNA that made up the material.

Authors' processing steps: Amplification of reference gene primers provided the estimated nucleated cell counts. Only in-frame clones appear in the TCRdb table, and some are missing; sequencing was by immunoSEQ multiplex PCR. V and J calls and clone size are those listed in that table; D and trimming were worked out from the DNA. The repertoire holds roughly 250,000 clones, with around 81% as singletons. The V end was cut by 7 bases, the J end by 2 bases, with 15 bases between. The CDR3 loop spans 15 amino acids. CDR1 SGHVS and CDR2 FNYEAQ come from the germline V gene. The specimen sequenced was peripheral blood. The sequence came from a woman aged 55-70 years with active or convalescent COVID-19. J is TRBJ2-1 and V is TRBV7-6, with a possible D match to TRBD2 (7 bases). The CDR3 region is CASIQGGGPYNEQFF. Written as DNA, the CDR3 is TGTGCCAGCATTCAAGGGGGGGGCCCCTACAATGAGCAGTTCTTC.